The clone carrying this T cell receptor beta chain has ten or more counts. Its antigen is not known. TCRdb processed the 5' RACE reads anew with MiXCR; each CDR3 protein has one entry. Of more than 200,000 distinct CDR3 sequences in the sample, roughly 10% are singletons; the top ten hold approximately 5.1%. The entry originates in a study of identical twins. Study-level results: Out-of-frame TCR alpha sharing in monozygotic twins exceeded recombination model predictions. A partial confounding effect on zero-insertion analyses could come from invariant MAIT and iNKT cells. Cross-sectional statistical analysis, not tracking of the same donors, underpinned the conclusions. Out-of-frame beta chain sequences displayed weaker excess sharing between twins.

This CDR3 contains 15 residues. Germline assignment: CDR1 SGHRS and CDR2 YFSETQ. Trimming at V came to 4 bases and at J to 4 bases, leaving 8 bases not matched to a gene. Sequenced sample: memory (CD45RO+) T cells sorted from blood. The rearrangement links TRBV5-1 to TRBJ2-3; the match to TRBD1 covers 8 bases. The TCR originated in a woman between 18 and 29 years old in good health. The DNA of the CDR3 is TGCGCCAGCAGCCTAGGACAGGGAAGTGCAGATACGCAGTATTTT. Its protein is CASSLGQGSADTQYF.